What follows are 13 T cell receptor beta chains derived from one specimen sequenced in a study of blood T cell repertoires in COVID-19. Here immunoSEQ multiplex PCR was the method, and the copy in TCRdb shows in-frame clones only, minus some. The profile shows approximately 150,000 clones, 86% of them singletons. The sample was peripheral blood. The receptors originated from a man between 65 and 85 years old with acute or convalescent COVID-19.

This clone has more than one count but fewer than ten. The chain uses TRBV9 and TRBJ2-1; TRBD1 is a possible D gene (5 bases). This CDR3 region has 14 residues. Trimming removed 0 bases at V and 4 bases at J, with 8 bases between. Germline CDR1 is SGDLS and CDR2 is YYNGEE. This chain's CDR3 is CASSVGGSYNEQFF. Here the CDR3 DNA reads TGTGCCAGCAGCGTAGGGGGCTCTTACAATGAGCAGTTCTTC.

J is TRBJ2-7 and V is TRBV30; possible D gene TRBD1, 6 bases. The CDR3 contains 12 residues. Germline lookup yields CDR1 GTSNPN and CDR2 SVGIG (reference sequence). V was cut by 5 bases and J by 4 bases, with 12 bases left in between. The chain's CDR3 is CAWSGHEYEQYF. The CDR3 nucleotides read TGTGCCTGGTCGGGACATGAGTACGAGCAGTACTTC.

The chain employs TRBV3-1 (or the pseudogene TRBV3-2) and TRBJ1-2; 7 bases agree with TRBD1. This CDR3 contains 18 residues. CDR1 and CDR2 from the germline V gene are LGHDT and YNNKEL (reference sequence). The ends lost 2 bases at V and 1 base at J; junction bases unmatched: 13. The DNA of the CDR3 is TGTGCCAGCAGCCAAACCCTCAAGCGACAGGGCTATAACTATGGCTACACCTTC. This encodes CASSQTLKRQGYNYGYTF.

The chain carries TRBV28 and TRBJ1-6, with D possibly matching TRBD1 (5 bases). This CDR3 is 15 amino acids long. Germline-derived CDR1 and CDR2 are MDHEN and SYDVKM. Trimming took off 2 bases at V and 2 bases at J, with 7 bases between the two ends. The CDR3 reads CASSLRGTYNSPLHF. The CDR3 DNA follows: TGTGCCAGCAGTTTAAGGGGAACCTATAATTCACCCCTCCACTTT.

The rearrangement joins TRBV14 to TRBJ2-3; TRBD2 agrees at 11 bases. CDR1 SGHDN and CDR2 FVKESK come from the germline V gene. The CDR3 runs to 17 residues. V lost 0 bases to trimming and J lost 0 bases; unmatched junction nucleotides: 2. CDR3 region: CASSQDLAGGSTDTQYF. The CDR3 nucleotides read TGTGCCAGCAGCCAAGATTTAGCGGGAGGGAGCACAGATACGCAGTATTTT.

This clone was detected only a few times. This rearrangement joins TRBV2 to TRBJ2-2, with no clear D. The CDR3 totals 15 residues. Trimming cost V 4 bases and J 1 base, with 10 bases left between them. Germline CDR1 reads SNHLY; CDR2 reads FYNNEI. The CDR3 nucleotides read TGTGCCAGCAGTGTACAGACCTTGAACACCGGGGAGCTGTTTTTT. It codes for CASSVQTLNTGELFF.

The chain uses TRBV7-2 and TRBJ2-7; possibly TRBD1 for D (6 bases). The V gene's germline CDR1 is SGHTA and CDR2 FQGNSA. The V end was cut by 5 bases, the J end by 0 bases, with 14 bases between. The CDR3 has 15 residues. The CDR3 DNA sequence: TGTGCCAGCAGCCCCCAAGCACAGGGCTCCTACGAGCAGTACTTC. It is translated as CASSPQAQGSYEQYF.

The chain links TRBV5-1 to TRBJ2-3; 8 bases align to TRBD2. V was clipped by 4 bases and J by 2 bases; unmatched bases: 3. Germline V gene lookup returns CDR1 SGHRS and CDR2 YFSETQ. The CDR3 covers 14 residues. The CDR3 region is CASSSGLATDTQYF. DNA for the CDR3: TGCGCCAGCAGCAGTGGACTAGCCACAGATACGCAGTATTTT.

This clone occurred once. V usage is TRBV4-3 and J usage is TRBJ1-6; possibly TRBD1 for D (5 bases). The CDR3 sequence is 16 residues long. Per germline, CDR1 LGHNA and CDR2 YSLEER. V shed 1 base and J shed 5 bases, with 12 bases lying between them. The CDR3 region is CASSQGLGGNNSPLHF. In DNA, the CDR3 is TGCGCCAGCAGCCAAGGTTTGGGGGGGAATAATTCACCCCTCCACTTT.

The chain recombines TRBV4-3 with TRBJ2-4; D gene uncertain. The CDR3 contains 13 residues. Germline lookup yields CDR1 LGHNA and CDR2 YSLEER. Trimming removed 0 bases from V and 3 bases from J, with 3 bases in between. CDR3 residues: CASSQDYKNIQYF. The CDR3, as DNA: TGCGCCAGCAGCCAAGACTACAAAAACATTCAGTACTTC.

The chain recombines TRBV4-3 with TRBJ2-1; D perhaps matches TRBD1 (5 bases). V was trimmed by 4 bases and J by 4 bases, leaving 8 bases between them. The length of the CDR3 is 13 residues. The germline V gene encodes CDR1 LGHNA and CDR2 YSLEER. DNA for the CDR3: TGCGCCAGCAGCCGTGCAGGGTACAATGAGCAGTTCTTC. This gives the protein CASSRAGYNEQFF.

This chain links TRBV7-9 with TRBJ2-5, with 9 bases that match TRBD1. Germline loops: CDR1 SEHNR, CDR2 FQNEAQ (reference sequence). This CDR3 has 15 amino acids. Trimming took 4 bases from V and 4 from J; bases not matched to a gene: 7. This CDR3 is CASSWGQGLVETQYF. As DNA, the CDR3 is TGTGCCAGCAGCTGGGGACAGGGCCTTGTAGAGACCCAGTACTTC.

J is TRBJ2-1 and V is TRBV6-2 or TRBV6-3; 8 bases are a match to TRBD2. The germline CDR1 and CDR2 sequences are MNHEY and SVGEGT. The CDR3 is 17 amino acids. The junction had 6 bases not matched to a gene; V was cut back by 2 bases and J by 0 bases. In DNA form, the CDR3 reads TGTGCCAGCAGTTACCTACTAGCGGAGAGCTCCTACAATGAGCAGTTCTTC. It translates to CASSYLLAESSYNEQFF.